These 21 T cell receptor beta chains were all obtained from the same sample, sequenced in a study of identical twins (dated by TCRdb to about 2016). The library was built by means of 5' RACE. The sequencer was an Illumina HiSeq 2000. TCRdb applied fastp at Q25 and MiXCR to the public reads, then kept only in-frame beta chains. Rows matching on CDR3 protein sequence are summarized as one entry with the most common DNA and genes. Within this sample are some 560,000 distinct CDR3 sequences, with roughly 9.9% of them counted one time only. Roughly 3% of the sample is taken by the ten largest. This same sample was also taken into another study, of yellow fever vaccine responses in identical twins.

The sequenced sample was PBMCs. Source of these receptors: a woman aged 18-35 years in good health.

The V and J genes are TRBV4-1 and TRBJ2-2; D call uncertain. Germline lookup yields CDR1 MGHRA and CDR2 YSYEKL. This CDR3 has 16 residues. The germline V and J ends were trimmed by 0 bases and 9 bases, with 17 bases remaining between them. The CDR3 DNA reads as TGCGCCAGCAGCCAAGAGTCAGGTGGGGATTTCAGGGAGCTGTTTTTT. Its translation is CASSQESGGDFRELFF.

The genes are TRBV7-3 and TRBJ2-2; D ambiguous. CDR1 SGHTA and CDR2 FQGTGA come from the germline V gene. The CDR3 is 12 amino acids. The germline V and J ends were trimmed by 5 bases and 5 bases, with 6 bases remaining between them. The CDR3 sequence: CASSGVTGELFF. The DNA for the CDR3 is TGTGCCAGCAGCGGGGTGACCGGGGAGCTGTTTTTT.

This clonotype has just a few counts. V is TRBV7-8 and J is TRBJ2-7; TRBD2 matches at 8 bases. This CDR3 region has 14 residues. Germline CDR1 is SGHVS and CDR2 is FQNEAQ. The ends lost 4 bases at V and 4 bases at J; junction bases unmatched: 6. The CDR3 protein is CASSWLAGTYEQYF. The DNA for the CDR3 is TGTGCCAGCAGCTGGTTAGCGGGAACATACGAGCAGTACTTC.

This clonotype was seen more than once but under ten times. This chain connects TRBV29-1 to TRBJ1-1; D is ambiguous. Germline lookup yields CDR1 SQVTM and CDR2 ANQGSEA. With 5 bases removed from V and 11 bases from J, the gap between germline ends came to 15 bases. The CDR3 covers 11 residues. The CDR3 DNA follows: TGCAGCGTTCCCCAAGGGCCCAGGGCTTTCTTT. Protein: CSVPQGPRAFF.

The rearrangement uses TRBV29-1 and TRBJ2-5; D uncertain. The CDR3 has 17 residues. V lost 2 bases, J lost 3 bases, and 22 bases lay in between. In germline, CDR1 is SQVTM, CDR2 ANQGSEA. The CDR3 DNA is TGCAGCGTTGAAATTCCTCCTTGGCTTCCTAACAAAGAGACCCAGTACTTC. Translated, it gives CSVEIPPWLPNKETQYF. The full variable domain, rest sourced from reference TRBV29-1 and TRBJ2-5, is SAVISQKPSRDICQRGTSLTIQCQVDSQVTMMFWYRQQPGQSLTLIATANQGSEATYESGFVIDKFPISRPNLTFSTLTVSNMSPEDSSIYLCSVEIPPWLPNKETQYFGPGTRLLVL.

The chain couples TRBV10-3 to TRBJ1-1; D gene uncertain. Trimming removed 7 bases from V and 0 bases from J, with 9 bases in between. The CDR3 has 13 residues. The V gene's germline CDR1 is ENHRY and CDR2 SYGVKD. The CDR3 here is CAIMPAMNTEAFF. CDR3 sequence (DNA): TGTGCCATCATGCCGGCCATGAACACTGAAGCTTTCTTT.

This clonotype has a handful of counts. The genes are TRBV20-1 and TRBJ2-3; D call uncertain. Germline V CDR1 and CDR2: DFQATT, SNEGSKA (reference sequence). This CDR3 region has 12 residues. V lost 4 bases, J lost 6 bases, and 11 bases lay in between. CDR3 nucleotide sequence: TGCAGTGCTAACCCGACGACGGATACGCAGTATTTT. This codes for CSANPTTDTQYF.

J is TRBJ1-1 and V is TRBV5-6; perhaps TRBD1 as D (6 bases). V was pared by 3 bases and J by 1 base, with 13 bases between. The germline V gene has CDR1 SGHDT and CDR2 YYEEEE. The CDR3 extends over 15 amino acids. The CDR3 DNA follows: TGTGCCAGCAGCTACCGGGACACACAGAACACTGAAGCTTTCTTT. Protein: CASSYRDTQNTEAFF.

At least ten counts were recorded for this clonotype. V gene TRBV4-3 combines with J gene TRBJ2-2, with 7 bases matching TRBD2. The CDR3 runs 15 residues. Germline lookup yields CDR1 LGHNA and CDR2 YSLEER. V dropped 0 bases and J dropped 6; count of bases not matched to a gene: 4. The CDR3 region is CASSQDGGRAGELFF. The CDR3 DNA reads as TGCGCCAGCAGCCAAGATGGTGGGAGGGCCGGGGAGCTGTTTTTT.

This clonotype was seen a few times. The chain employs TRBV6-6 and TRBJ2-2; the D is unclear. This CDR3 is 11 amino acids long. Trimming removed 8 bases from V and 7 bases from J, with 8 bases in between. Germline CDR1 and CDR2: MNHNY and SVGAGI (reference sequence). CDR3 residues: CASYLVGELFF. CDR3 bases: TGTGCCAGCTATCTAGTCGGGGAGCTGTTTTTT.

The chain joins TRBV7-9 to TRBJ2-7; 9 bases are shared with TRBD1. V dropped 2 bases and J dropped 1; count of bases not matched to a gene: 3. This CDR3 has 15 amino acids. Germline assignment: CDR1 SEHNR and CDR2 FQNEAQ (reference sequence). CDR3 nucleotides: TGTGCCAGCAGCTTATTGGACAGGGGTTCCTACGAGCAGTACTTC. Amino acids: CASSLLDRGSYEQYF.

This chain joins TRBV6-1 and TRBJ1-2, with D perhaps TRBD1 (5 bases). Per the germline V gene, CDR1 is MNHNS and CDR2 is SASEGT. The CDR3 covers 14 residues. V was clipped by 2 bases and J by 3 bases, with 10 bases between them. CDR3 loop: CASSERPRDYGYTF. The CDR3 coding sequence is TGTGCCAGCAGTGAACGTCCCAGGGACTATGGCTACACCTTC.

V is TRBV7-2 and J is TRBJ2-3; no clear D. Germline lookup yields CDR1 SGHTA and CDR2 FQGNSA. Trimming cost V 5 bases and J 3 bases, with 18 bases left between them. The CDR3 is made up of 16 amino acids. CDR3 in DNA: TGTGCCAGCAGCCGGACGACTCAACGTGGAACAGATACGCAGTATTTT. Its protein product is CASSRTTQRGTDTQYF.

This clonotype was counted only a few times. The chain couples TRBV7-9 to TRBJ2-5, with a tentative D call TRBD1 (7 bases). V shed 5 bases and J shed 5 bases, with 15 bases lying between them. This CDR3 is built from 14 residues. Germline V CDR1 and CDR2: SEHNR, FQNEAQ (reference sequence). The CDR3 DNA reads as TGTGCCAGCAGCGGAGGCGGGACAGCTGAGACCCAGTACTTC. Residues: CASSGGGTAETQYF.

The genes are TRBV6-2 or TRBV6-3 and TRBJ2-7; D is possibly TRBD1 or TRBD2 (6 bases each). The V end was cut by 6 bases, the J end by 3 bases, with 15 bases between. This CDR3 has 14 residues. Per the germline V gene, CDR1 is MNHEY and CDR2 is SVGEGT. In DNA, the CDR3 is TGTGCCAGCAGAACAACGGGGGCGGGCTACGAGCAGTACTTC. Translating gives CASRTTGAGYEQYF.

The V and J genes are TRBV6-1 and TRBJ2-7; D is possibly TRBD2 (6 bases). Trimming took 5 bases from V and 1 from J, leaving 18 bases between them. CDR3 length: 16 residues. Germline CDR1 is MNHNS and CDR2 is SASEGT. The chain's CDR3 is CASSKGSSALSYEQYF. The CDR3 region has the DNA TGTGCCAGCAGTAAAGGCTCTAGCGCCCTATCCTACGAGCAGTACTTC.

CDR3 sequence: CASSLSGGNYGYTF. Here the CDR3 DNA reads TGTGCCAGCAGTTTATCGGGCGGGAACTATGGCTACACCTTC. The chain combines TRBV27 with TRBJ1-2; unclear D gene. The CDR3 has 14 amino acids. Deletions cut 0 bases from V and 2 bases from J, with 7 bases between. CDR1 MNHEY and CDR2 SMNVEV come from the germline V gene (reference sequence).

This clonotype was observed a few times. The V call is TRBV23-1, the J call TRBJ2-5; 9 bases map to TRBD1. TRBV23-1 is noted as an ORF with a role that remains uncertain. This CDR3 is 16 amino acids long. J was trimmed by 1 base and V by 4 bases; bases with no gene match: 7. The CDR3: CASSLRQGETQETQYF. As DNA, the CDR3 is TGCGCCAGCAGTCTTAGACAGGGGGAGACCCAAGAGACCCAGTACTTC.

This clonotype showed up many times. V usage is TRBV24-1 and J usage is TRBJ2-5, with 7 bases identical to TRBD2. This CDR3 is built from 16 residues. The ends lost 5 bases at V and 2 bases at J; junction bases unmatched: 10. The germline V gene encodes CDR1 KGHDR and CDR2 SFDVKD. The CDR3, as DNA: TGTGCCACCAGTGGTGGAGCGGGAACCTTACAAGAGACCCAGTACTTC. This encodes CATSGGAGTLQETQYF.

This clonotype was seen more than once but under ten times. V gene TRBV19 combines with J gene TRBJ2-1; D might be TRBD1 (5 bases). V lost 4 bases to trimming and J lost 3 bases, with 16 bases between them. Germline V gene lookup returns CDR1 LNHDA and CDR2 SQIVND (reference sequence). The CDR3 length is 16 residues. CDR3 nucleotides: TGTGCCAGTAGTACGGACGGGCGGACATACTACAATGAGCAGTTCTTC. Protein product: CASSTDGRTYYNEQFF.

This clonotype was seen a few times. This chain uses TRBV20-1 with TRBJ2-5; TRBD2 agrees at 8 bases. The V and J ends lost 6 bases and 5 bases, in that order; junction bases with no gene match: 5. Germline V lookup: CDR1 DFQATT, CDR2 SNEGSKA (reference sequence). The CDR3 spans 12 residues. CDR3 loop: CSARTSWETQYF. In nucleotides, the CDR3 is TGCAGTGCCCGGACTAGCTGGGAGACCCAGTACTTC.